The 14 T cell receptor beta chains below come from one sample, sequenced in a study of shared clonotypes between healthy human individuals. Using immunoSEQ multiplex PCR, the repertoire was profiled, and TCRdb retains in-frame clones only, with some absent. Here the sample spans about 2 million clones, just under 95% being singletons. Naive CD8 cells lacked CD45RO, underwent positive selection for CCR7 and left out terminally differentiated effector memory CD45RA+ cells. Sequenced input: naive CD8+ T cells sorted from blood. These receptors were taken from a man between 18 and 29 years old in good health.

Worth noting for this clone: Within the sample, other DNA sequences also encode this same CDR3. The V call is TRBV15, the J call TRBJ2-2; D is uncertain. V was cut by 1 base and J by 7 bases, with 1 base left in between. This CDR3 is 11 amino acids long. Germline CDR1 and CDR2: LNHNV and YYDKDF (reference sequence). CDR3 protein: CATSRGGELFF. CDR3 bases: TGTGCCACCAGCAGAGGCGGGGAGCTGTTTTTT.

V and J are TRBV6-1 and TRBJ1-1, with D unclear. Between the trimmed V and J ends, which lost 11 bases and 1 base, there was a span of 11 bases. Germline V gene data show CDR1 as MNHNS and CDR2 as SASEGT. CDR3 length: 12 residues. In DNA form, the CDR3 reads TGTGCCTGGGCCGAATCGAACACTGAAGCTTTCTTT. Its translation is CAWAESNTEAFF.

The rearrangement uses TRBV4-1 and TRBJ2-3; TRBD2 matches at 9 bases. The V gene end was trimmed by 0 bases and the J gene end by 1 base; junction bases not matched to a gene: 5. In germline, CDR1 is MGHRA, CDR2 YSYEKL. This CDR3 contains 17 residues. The CDR3 DNA reads as TGCGCCAGCAGCCAAGAGTCATGGACTAGCGGCACAGATACGCAGTATTTT. Residues: CASSQESWTSGTDTQYF.

The chain couples TRBV27 to TRBJ2-7, with D possibly TRBD1 on 6 matching bases. V was pared by 5 bases and J by 2 bases, with 22 bases between. This CDR3 is built from 17 residues. The germline V gene encodes CDR1 MNHEY and CDR2 SMNVEV (reference sequence). CDR3 amino acids: CASSPQGPSVGTYEQYF. The CDR3, as DNA: TGTGCCAGCAGTCCACAGGGACCGTCCGTTGGGACCTACGAGCAGTACTTC.

This rearrangement joins TRBV13 to TRBJ1-2, with 8 nucleotides matching TRBD1. Per germline, CDR1 PRHDT and CDR2 FYEKMQ (reference sequence). The ends lost 4 bases at V and 5 bases at J; junction bases unmatched: 9. The CDR3 has 15 residues. DNA for the CDR3: TGTGCCAGCAGCTCGACAGGGGATAGAAGGTATGGCTACACCTTC. It specifies CASSSTGDRRYGYTF.

With respect to this clone: In the same sample, other DNA sequences code for this CDR3. This rearrangement joins TRBV5-1 to TRBJ1-4; 7 bases match TRBD1. The V segment lost 4 bases and the J segment 6 bases; nucleotides outside the gene matches: 6. CDR3 length: 14 amino acids. Germline CDR1 SGHRS, CDR2 YFSETQ. The CDR3 DNA reads TGCGCCAGCAGCCTCACAGGGGTAGATGAAAAACTGTTTTTT. Amino acid sequence: CASSLTGVDEKLFF.

This clone was recorded only once. The genes are TRBV27 and TRBJ2-2; 13 nucleotides align to TRBD2. Trimming took 4 bases from V and 6 from J; bases not matched to a gene: 14. This CDR3 is built from 19 residues. Germline CDR1 reads MNHEY; CDR2 reads SMNVEV (reference sequence). Here the CDR3 DNA reads TGTGCCAGCAGTTCAATCCTCGGACTAGCGGGAGCGGGGGCCGGGGAGCTGTTTTTT. Its protein product is CASSSILGLAGAGAGELFF.

The V gene is TRBV5-4, the J gene TRBJ1-1; TRBD1 is a possible D gene (5 bases). The length of the CDR3 is 15 residues. Trimming took 2 bases from V and 4 from J, leaving 15 bases between them. Germline CDR1 is SGHNT and CDR2 is YYREEE (reference sequence). The CDR3 DNA reads TGTGCCAGCAGCTTTGAGTCGCCAGGGACCACTGAAGCTTTCTTT. It translates to CASSFESPGTTEAFF. Supplemented by reference TRBV5-4 and TRBJ1-1, the full variable domain reads ETGVTQSPTHLIKTRGQQVTLRCSSQSGHNTVSWYQQALGQGPQFIFQYYREEENGRGNFPPRFSGLQFPNYSSELNVNALELDDSALYLCASSFESPGTTEAFFGQGTRLTVV.

The chain has TRBV27 and TRBJ2-7; D is unresolved. V lost 7 bases and J 2 bases, leaving 15 bases between the germline ends. Germline V CDR1 and CDR2: MNHEY, SMNVEV (reference sequence). The CDR3 covers 14 residues. This CDR3 reads CASNPPGRTYEQYF. In DNA form, the CDR3 reads TGTGCCAGCAATCCCCCAGGACGCACCTACGAGCAGTACTTC.

The V and J genes are TRBV27 and TRBJ2-5; tentatively, D is TRBD1 (5 bases). The V and J ends lost 4 bases and 1 base respectively, with 10 bases between them. Germline lookup yields CDR1 MNHEY and CDR2 SMNVEV (reference sequence). The CDR3 has 14 residues. The CDR3 loop is CASSSQTGQETQYF. The DNA for the CDR3 is TGTGCCAGCAGTTCCCAAACAGGCCAAGAGACCCAGTACTTC.

The chain uses TRBV5-1 and TRBJ2-2; 8 nucleotides agree with TRBD2. V shed 4 bases and J 4 bases; nucleotides not matched to a gene: 9. The CDR3 contains 16 residues. Germline V gene data show CDR1 as SGHRS and CDR2 as YFSETQ. CDR3 region: CASSMDMAGGTGELFF. In DNA, the CDR3 is TGCGCCAGCAGCATGGACATGGCGGGAGGCACCGGGGAGCTGTTTTTT.

V is TRBV28 and J is TRBJ2-7, with D possibly TRBD2 on 6 matching bases. This CDR3 region has 14 residues. Trimming left V 8 bases short and J 6 bases short, with 20 bases between. Germline CDR1 reads MDHEN; CDR2 reads SYDVKM. The CDR3 region has the DNA TGTGCCAGCGGGCTTAGCGGCTCCGCTAGCGAGCAGTACTTC. Translated, it gives CASGLSGSASEQYF.

As to this clone: This sample includes further DNA sequences coding for the same CDR3. The J gene is TRBJ1-5, the V gene TRBV9, with D hard to call. Deletions cut 2 bases from V and 6 bases from J, with 9 bases between. Looked up from germline, CDR1 is SGDLS and CDR2 is YYNGEE. This CDR3 contains 13 residues. This CDR3 reads CASSVGLGQPQHF. CDR3 coding DNA: TGTGCCAGCAGCGTGGGGTTAGGTCAGCCCCAGCATTTT.

The CDR3 here is CASSLGLGTDTQYF. The CDR3 DNA sequence: TGTGCCAGCAGCTTAGGCCTTGGGACGGATACGCAGTATTTT. This chain uses TRBV5-8 with TRBJ2-3; tentatively, D is TRBD1 or TRBD2 (5 bases each). Germline V CDR1 and CDR2: SGHTS, YDEGEE. CDR3 length equals 14 residues. Trimming stripped 2 bases from V and 6 bases from J, with 13 bases between.